This T cell receptor (beta chain) was found in a study of blood T cell repertoires in COVID-19 (dated by TCRdb to 2018 to 2020). Background for the entire study: Samples from collaborators originated in the United States, Italy and Spain and spanned both the acute and convalescent phases of COVID-19. Samples were obtained from the ongoing ImmuneRACE study (first 160 participants) and from 1,254 subjects provided by 6 global collaborators. Deeply sampled blood TCRbeta repertoires from subjects exposed to, actively infected with, or recovered from COVID-19 were included in the dataset. Where available, HLA class I and class II types were obtained from metadata supplied by the sample provider rather than from assay-based typing. The sample metadata nearly always contained a de-identified subject ID, COVID-19 status, age in years and sex. The prospective study material was composed of cDNA or gDNA derived from T cells, B-cell-depleted T cells, or PBMCs. The repertoires were released in a freely available public database intended as a resource for research on the immune response to SARS-CoV-2.

Via the germline V gene (reference sequence), CDR1 is MNHEY and CDR2 SMNVEV. Including the terminal cysteine and phenylalanine, the CDR3 comprises 16 residues. This entry keeps only the CDR3 DNA: 48 bases, framed from base 1. V and J are truncated by 1 base and 3 bases respectively, leaving an intervening sequence of 15 bases. Collaborating institutions collected whole blood in K2EDTA tubes following their own protocols. For TCRbeta analysis, collaborators shipped samples as frozen whole blood, isolated PBMCs, or DNA extracted from either of those sample types. TCRbeta CDR3 regions were amplified from genomic DNA using the immunoSEQ Assay, a bias-controlled multiplex PCR. The paper's data handling went like this. The number of nucleated cells in each sample was estimated from the amplification of reference gene primers within the assay. Sequence reads were collapsed and filtered to measure the absolute abundance of every unique TCRbeta CDR3 rearrangement. For each sample, productive Simpson clonality was calculated as the square root of Simpson's diversity index across productive rearrangements. This immuneACCESS table, as held by TCRdb, lists in-frame sequences with V and J called but not all clones. Of the missing ones, under half trace to an unresolved V gene in checked studies; the others have no known cause. The V and J calls and clone size are taken from that table; D and trimming were inferred from the DNA. The sample table lists some 110,000 clones, 86% of them with a count of one. The ten most abundant clones make up 3.5% to 5.5% of the sample.

The research as a whole found: The quantity of clinical and demographic metadata differed by source and by participant and was supplied without curation.

Concerning this clone: Its recognized antigen is unknown. The sample holds no much larger clone one base away, and base qualities are not on file.

The TCR was taken from a man aged 40-50 years with acute or convalescent COVID-19. Sequencing was performed on peripheral blood. The sequence is built from TRBV27 and TRBJ1-1, with a weak D call of TRBD1 (5 bases match). CDR3 protein: CASSLFRDFLDTEAFF. The nucleotide sequence reads TGTGCCAGCAGTTTATTTCGGGACTTTTTGGACACTGAAGCTTTCTTT.